This T cell receptor (beta chain) was found in a study of regulatory T cells in long-lasting Graves disease. Time point specified: persistent/refractory GD, antithyroid drugs over 5 years with positive TRAb. PBMC RNA served as the TCR library source. This clonotype has ten or more counts. Its antigen is not identified. The germline gives CDR1 MDHEN, CDR2 SYDVKM. The length of the CDR3 is 15 residues. Trimming left V 3 bases short and J 1 base short, with 13 bases between. The study, taken as a whole, reports: Segments TRBV28, TRBJ1-2 and TRBJ2-5 showed preferential usage in persistent disease. Persistent patients shared 2,500 to 3,000 public clonotypes among themselves. Newly diagnosed patients shared fewer, at 900 to 1,000.

Arm-PCR of CDR3 regions and iRepertoire HTBI primers were the basis on which TCR beta libraries were built. MiXCR was run by TCRdb on the multiplex PCR reads, yielding one entry per CDR3 protein. This sample has a few hundred thousand distinct CDR3 sequences, with 20% to 25% found just once. The sequencing here drew on peripheral blood mononuclear cells (PBMCs), taken when the disease was refractory, from a patient treated with antithyroid drugs. The TCR comes from a female donor with Graves disease. The chain combines TRBV28 with TRBJ2-7; D might be TRBD2 (6 bases). The CDR3 reads CASSLGGAASYEQYF. The CDR3 region has the DNA TGTGCCAGCAGTTTGGGCGGGGCGGCTTCCTACGAGCAGTACTTC. Supplemented by reference TRBV28 and TRBJ2-7, the full variable domain reads DVKVTQSSRYLVKRTGEKVFLECVQDMDHENMFWYRQDPGLGLRLIYFSYDVKMKEKGDIPEGYSVSREKKERFSLILESASTNQTSMYLCASSLGGAASYEQYFGPGTRLTVT.